The sequence of this T cell receptor beta chain was determined in a study of CXCR3-negative and CXCR3-positive naive CD8 T cells. Through 5' RACE with UMI labels, the TRB cDNA libraries were prepared. TCRdb re-called the 5' RACE reads, yielding one record per CDR3 amino acid sequence without DNA. The sample data list over 100,000 distinct CDR3 sequences. A word on this clonotype: What it recognizes is unknown.

Study outcomes and limitations: For CXCR3-positive naive cells, TRB CDR3s were more hydrophobic than those of CXCR3-negative naive cells.

The sequenced sample consisted of naive CXCR3+ CD8+ T cells from blood. Subset in this sample: CD45RO-CCR7+CD27+CD95- naive CD8+ T cells expressing CXCR3 (TNR3+). The TCR originated in a human donor in good health. Some clones in this sample may be carry-over from other donors' samples.

The CDR3 region is CATDGTPAKNIQYF. The gene calls are TRBV24-1 and TRBJ2-4; TCRdb's D gene call, TRBD1, goes unchecked for lack of DNA. Per germline, CDR1 KGHDR and CDR2 SFDVKD. The CDR3 has 14 amino acids.